Shown below are 11 T cell receptor beta chains from a single sample sequenced in a study of blood T cell repertoires in COVID-19. Sequencing used immunoSEQ multiplex PCR; TCRdb keeps in-frame clones, though not all of them. The sample records 30,000 to 35,000 clones, roughly 73% being singletons. Source material: peripheral blood. The receptor set was obtained from a man at least 80 years old with active or convalescent COVID-19.

The V gene is TRBV5-1, the J gene TRBJ2-3; the D gene is possibly TRBD2 (6 bases). Trimming took off 4 bases at V and 1 base at J, with 10 bases between the two ends. There are 14 residues in the CDR3. Per the germline V gene, CDR1 is SGHRS and CDR2 is YFSETQ. Here the CDR3 DNA reads TGCGCCAGCAGCCCTAGCGCTCGCACAGATACGCAGTATTTT. Translated, it gives CASSPSARTDTQYF.

The chain carries TRBV19 and TRBJ2-1; the D gene is possibly TRBD2 (6 bases). V was trimmed by 3 bases and J by 5 bases, leaving 11 bases between them. The length of the CDR3 is 14 residues. Looked up from germline, CDR1 is LNHDA and CDR2 is SQIVND (reference sequence). The CDR3 here is CASSMSSAHNEQFF. The DNA for the CDR3 is TGTGCCAGTAGTATGTCTAGCGCTCACAATGAGCAGTTCTTC.

This chain links TRBV13 with TRBJ2-7; 8 bases are shared with TRBD2. The CDR3 covers 15 residues. V lost 6 bases to trimming and J lost 6 bases; unmatched junction nucleotides: 13. The V gene's germline CDR1 is PRHDT and CDR2 FYEKMQ (reference sequence). The CDR3 nucleotides read TGTGCCAGCAGTCGAGCGGGAGTTCCGGCCTCCGAGCAGTACTTC. This encodes CASSRAGVPASEQYF.

This clone was picked up a small number of times. This chain links TRBV7-2 with TRBJ2-7; 7 positions agree with TRBD1. CDR3 length equals 15 residues. Germline V lookup: CDR1 SGHTA, CDR2 FQGNSA. V lost 2 bases, J lost 5 bases, and 9 bases stayed unmatched. In DNA, the CDR3 is TGTGCCAGCAGCTTATTAGGGACAGACGCGGACGAGCAGTACTTC. Its translation is CASSLLGTDADEQYF. Full variable domain (missing parts from reference TRBV7-2 and TRBJ2-7): GAGVSQSPSNKVTEKGKDVELRCDPISGHTALYWYRQSLGQGLEFLIYFQGNSAPDKSGLPSDRFSAERTGGSVSTLTIQRTQQEDSAVYLCASSLLGTDADEQYFGPGTRLTVT.

The chain uses TRBV6-6 and TRBJ2-7, with 8 bases aligning to TRBD1. The CDR3 extends over 14 amino acids. The germline V gene encodes CDR1 MNHNY and CDR2 SVGAGI (reference sequence). The junction had 7 bases not matched to a gene; V was cut back by 6 bases and J by 3 bases. CDR3 coding DNA: TGTGCCAGCAGACCGGACAGGGAATTCTACGAGCAGTACTTC. It specifies CASRPDREFYEQYF.

In its sample, this clone was seen a few times. V usage is TRBV5-1 and J usage is TRBJ2-3; the D gene is possibly TRBD2 (6 bases). This CDR3 region has 15 residues. The germline V and J ends were trimmed by 5 bases and 2 bases, with 15 bases remaining between them. From germline, CDR1 is SGHRS and CDR2 YFSETQ. The chain's CDR3 is CASRNIADLTDTQYF. CDR3 sequence (DNA): TGCGCCAGCAGAAACATAGCGGACCTCACAGATACGCAGTATTTT.

This rearrangement joins TRBV6-5 to TRBJ1-1; 9 bases map to TRBD1. Per the germline V gene, CDR1 is MNHEY and CDR2 is SVGAGI. V was clipped by 0 bases and J by 4 bases; unmatched bases: 0. This CDR3 comprises 14 residues. CDR3 loop: CASSYSTGGTEAFF. CDR3 nucleotide sequence: TGTGCCAGCAGTTACTCGACAGGGGGCACTGAAGCTTTCTTT.

By frequency in the sample, this clone is medium-sized. CDR3 region: CASSSGVVAEKLFF. The CDR3 DNA reads TGTGCCAGCAGCTCCGGGGTAGTGGCGGAAAAACTGTTTTTT. The genes are TRBV7-9 and TRBJ1-4; D gene unclear. Germline V gene sequence: CDR1 SEHNR, CDR2 FQNEAQ (reference sequence). Trimming cost V 4 bases and J 8 bases, with 14 bases left between them. This CDR3 comprises 14 residues.

V gene TRBV2 combines with J gene TRBJ1-1; TRBD1 might be the D (6 bases). V was pared by 3 bases and J by 0 bases, with 8 bases between. The CDR3 is made up of 14 amino acids. Germline V gene sequence: CDR1 SNHLY, CDR2 FYNNEI. The CDR3 DNA reads as TGTGCCAGCAGTGATAAGGGGGTGAACACTGAAGCTTTCTTT. It yields the protein CASSDKGVNTEAFF.

The sample holds a few counts of this clone. The chain uses TRBV3-1 (or the pseudogene TRBV3-2) and TRBJ2-1; 11 bases agree with TRBD2. With V trimmed by 4 bases and J by 6 bases, 5 bases remained unmatched. CDR1 is LGHDT and CDR2 is YNNKEL in the germline V gene (reference sequence). The CDR3 extends over 15 amino acids. CDR3 DNA: TGTGCCAGCAGCCCATATAGCGGGAGGGGCAATGAGCAGTTCTTC. Amino acid sequence: CASSPYSGRGNEQFF.

The chain employs TRBV11-2 and TRBJ2-7, with a possible D match to TRBD2 (6 bases). This CDR3 contains 15 residues. Germline V gives CDR1 SGHAT, CDR2 FQNNGV. V gave up 4 bases and J gave up 4 bases, with 17 bases separating them. The CDR3: CASSSFLAEGYEQYF. In DNA form, the CDR3 reads TGTGCCAGCAGCTCCTTTTTGGCGGAGGGATACGAGCAGTACTTC. The variable domain in full, completed from reference TRBV11-2 and TRBJ2-7, reads EAGVAQSPRYKIIEKRQSVAFWCNPISGHATLYWYQQILGQGPKLLIQFQNNGVVDDSQLPKDRFSAERLKGVDSTLKIQPAKLEDSAVYLCASSSFLAEGYEQYFGPGTRLTVT.